This is a list of T cell receptor beta chains from one sample in a study of cytomegalovirus exposure and HLA in healthy donors. TCRdb's table, derived via immunoSEQ multiplex PCR, lists solely in-frame clones and lacks some. The table records 150,000 to 200,000 clones, around 79% of them present only once. The sample taken for sequencing was PBMCs. All receptors come from a woman in her forties or fifties in good health and CMV-seronegative. The CDR3 runs from the conserved cysteine through the conserved F or W.

>TRBJ2-1|TRBV5-1
CASRGTSGRALSYNEQFF
>TRBJ2-5|TRBV4-3
CASSQDRGAGVEETQYF
>TRBJ2-7|TRBV18
CASSPTRSSYEQYF
>TRBJ2-1|TRBV5-1
CASSLGTFNEQFF
>TRBJ1-1|TRBV7-9
CASSLGAGGEAAFF
>TRBJ2-7|TRBV5-1
CASSLASGRGYEQYF
>TRBJ2-4|TRBV9
CASSPHLGRGYRFAKNIQYF
>TRBJ1-1|TRBV7-9
CASSLGGGRVNTEAFF
>TRBJ1-5|TRBV7-8
CASSLKGMGQPQHF
>TRBJ2-6|TRBV18
CASNTRQGSAGANVLTF
>TRBJ2-5|TRBV5-1
CASSFQAGVRTQYF
>TRBJ2-7|TRBV5-5
CASSLVLGVSRAYEQYF
>TRBJ2-3|TRBV13
CASSLKPSGASTDTQYF
>TRBJ1-1|TRBV4-1
CASSQRGDTEAFF
>TRBJ1-1|TRBV6-1
CASSEGGNRPKAFF
>TRBJ1-1|TRBV6-1
CASRQETLNTEAFF
>TRBJ2-1|TRBV11-3
CASSLTRGPNNEQFF
>TRBJ2-3|TRBV6-6
CASGPRSGLTDTQYF
>TRBJ2-7|TRBV7-6
CASSPTGGRSEQYF
>TRBJ1-1|TRBV13
CASSFWTLSNTEAFF
>TRBJ2-5|TRBV21-1
CASSTTQGPQETQYF
>TRBJ2-2|TRBV7-9
CASSLIRTSVTNTGELFF
>TRBJ2-2|TRBV9
CASSPYIAGDTGELFF
>TRBJ1-2|TRBV2
CASSTPGGGSYGYTF
>TRBJ2-7|TRBV6-6
CASRPPQIRNEQYF
>TRBJ2-7|TRBV28
CASSSSYEQYF